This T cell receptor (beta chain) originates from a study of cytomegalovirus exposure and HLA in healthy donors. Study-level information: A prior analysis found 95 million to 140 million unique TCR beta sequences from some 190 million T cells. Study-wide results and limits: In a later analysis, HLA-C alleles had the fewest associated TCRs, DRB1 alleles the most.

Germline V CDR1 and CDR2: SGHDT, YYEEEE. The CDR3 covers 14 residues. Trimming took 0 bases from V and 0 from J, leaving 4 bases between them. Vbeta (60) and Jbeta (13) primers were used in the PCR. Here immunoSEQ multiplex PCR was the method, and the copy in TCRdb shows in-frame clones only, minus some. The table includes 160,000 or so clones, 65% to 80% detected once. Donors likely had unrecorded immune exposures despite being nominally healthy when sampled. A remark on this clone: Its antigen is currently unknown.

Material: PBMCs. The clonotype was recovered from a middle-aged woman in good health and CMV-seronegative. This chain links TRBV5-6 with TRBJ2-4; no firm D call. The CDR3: CASSLGRAKNIQYF. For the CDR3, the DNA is TGTGCCAGCAGCTTGGGGAGAGCCAAAAACATTCAGTACTTC.